The rows below give T cell receptor beta chains drawn from one sample of a study of T cell responses to AZD1222 COVID-19 vaccine. The table came from immunoSEQ multiplex PCR; TCRdb's copy has only in-frame clones and leaves some out. The repertoire holds nearly 110,000 clones, with roughly 90% as singletons. This material consisted of peripheral blood, taken on day 0 of AZD1222 vaccination. The receptor set was obtained from an adult in good health. Both conserved end residues are part of each CDR3. The order of the fields is D gene, V gene, J gene, clone size, CDR3 DNA, CDR3 protein. D genes are given only for firm matches. Clone sizes are given selectively: once, few, many, or a class where the clone is expanded.

D: NA
V: TRBV3-1/TRBV3-2
J: TRBJ1-2
size: once
DNA: TGTGCCAGCAGCCTCAACTCAGGGTGGGACTATGGCTACACCTTC
CDR3: CASSLNSGWDYGYTF

D: NA
V: TRBV6-5
J: TRBJ1-5
size: NA
DNA: TGTGCCAGCAGTTATTCCCGGGGGGTAGGACAGCCCCAGCATTTT
CDR3: CASSYSRGVGQPQHF

D: NA
V: TRBV6-6
J: TRBJ2-3
size: NA
DNA: TGTGCCAGCCAAAAGGAGGGGGCGTTCCCAGATACGCAGTATTTT
CDR3: CASQKEGAFPDTQYF

D: NA
V: TRBV11-2
J: TRBJ2-5
size: once
DNA: TGTGCCAGCAGCTTGGGACACCGAGAGACCCAGTACTTC
CDR3: CASSLGHRETQYF

D: NA
V: TRBV21-1
J: TRBJ2-1
size: NA
DNA: TGTGCCAGCACCCAGGGGGGGAACAGTGGGCGGCGGGAGGCAATCAATGAGCAGTTCTTC
CDR3: CASTQGGNSGRREAINEQFF

D: TRBD2
V: TRBV4-2
J: TRBJ2-1
size: NA
DNA: TGTGCCAGCAGCCAAGATGCGGGGGGCTGGAATGAGCAGTTCTTC
CDR3: CASSQDAGGWNEQFF

D: NA
V: TRBV18
J: TRBJ2-3
size: NA
DNA: TGTGCCAGCTCATCGGATGATACGCAGTATTTT
CDR3: CASSSDDTQYF

D: NA
V: TRBV4-1
J: TRBJ1-1
size: NA
DNA: TGCGCCAGCAGCCAAGATCCCACAGGGTACACTGAAGCTTTCTTT
CDR3: CASSQDPTGYTEAFF

D: NA
V: TRBV7-2
J: TRBJ2-5
size: NA
DNA: TGTGCCAGCAGCCCAGCAGGGGCCCTAAAGACCCAGTACTTC
CDR3: CASSPAGALKTQYF

D: NA
V: TRBV21-1
J: TRBJ2-5
size: NA
DNA: TGTGCCAGCACCACGGTCGACCAAGAGACCCAGTACTTC
CDR3: CASTTVDQETQYF

D: TRBD1
V: TRBV7-2
J: TRBJ1-1
size: NA
DNA: TGTGCCAGCAGCTTGGTCCAGGGGGTGAACACTGAAGCTTTCTTT
CDR3: CASSLVQGVNTEAFF

D: NA
V: TRBV27
J: TRBJ1-2
size: NA
DNA: TGTGCCAGCAGCCGACTGGACAGTCCTGGTGGCTACACCTTC
CDR3: CASSRLDSPGGYTF

D: NA
V: TRBV7-9
J: TRBJ1-2
size: NA
DNA: TGTGCCAGCAGCTTAGAACAGGTGGAGGGCTACACCTTC
CDR3: CASSLEQVEGYTF

D: NA
V: TRBV7-2
J: TRBJ1-1
size: NA
DNA: TGTGCCAGCAGCTCCCCGCCGGGTACGGGGATAGGGACTGAAGCTTTCTTT
CDR3: CASSSPPGTGIGTEAFF